What follows is one T cell receptor (beta chain) and its context. As yet, its antigen is unknown. This entry is derived from a study of neoadjuvant nivolumab and ipilimumab in lung cancer. Study-wide points: Only two of four nivolumab-treated tumors gained richness and clonality by surgery. Pretherapy blood TCR richness correlated positively with resected tumor richness.

The protocol was immunoSEQ multiplex PCR, while the TCRdb copy is restricted to in-frame clones and leaves out a portion. Seen here are tens of thousands of clones, 92% observed once, and the top ten hold 2% to 2.5%. This specimen consisted of peripheral blood, obtained after neoadjuvant nivolumab, alone or with ipilimumab, at or shortly before surgery. The receptor was isolated from an adult with non-small cell lung cancer.

CDR3 sequence: CASSLDRGSNYGYTF. The CDR3 DNA reads TGTGCCAGCAGCTTAGACAGGGGCTCTAACTATGGCTACACCTTC. The chain links TRBV7-9 to TRBJ1-2; 7 bases map to TRBD1. V lost 1 base and J lost 0; bases outside the gene matches: 2. The V gene's germline CDR1 is SEHNR and CDR2 FQNEAQ (reference sequence). The CDR3 spans 15 residues. Variable domain in full (rest from reference TRBV7-9 and TRBJ1-2): DTGVSQNPRHKITKRGQNVTFRCDPISEHNRLYWYRQTLGQGPEFLTYFQNEAQLEKSRLLSDRFSAERPKGSFSTLEIQRTEQGDSAMYLCASSLDRGSNYGYTFGSGTRLTVV.